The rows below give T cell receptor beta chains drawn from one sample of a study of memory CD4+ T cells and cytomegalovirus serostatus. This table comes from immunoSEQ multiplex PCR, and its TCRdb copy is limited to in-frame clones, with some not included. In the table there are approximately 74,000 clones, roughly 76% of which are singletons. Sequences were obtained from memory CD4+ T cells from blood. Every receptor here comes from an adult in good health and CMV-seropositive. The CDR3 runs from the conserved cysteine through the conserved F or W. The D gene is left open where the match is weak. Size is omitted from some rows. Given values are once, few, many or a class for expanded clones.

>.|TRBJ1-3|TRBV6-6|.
CASSYGGIPAGNTIYF
TGTGCCAGCAGTTACGGGGGGATACCCGCTGGAAACACCATATATTTT
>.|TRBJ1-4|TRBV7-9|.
CASSRDSFNEKLFF
TGTGCCAGCAGCCGAGACAGTTTTAATGAAAAACTGTTTTTT
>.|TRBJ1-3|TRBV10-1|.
CASSSVGYTIYF
TGCGCCAGCAGCTCCGTTGGGTACACCATATATTTT
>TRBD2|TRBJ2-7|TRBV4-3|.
CASSQDGTSVLYEQYF
TGCGCCAGCAGCCAAGATGGGACTAGCGTACTCTACGAGCAGTACTTC
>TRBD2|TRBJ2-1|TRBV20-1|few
CSATQREGQFF
TGCAGTGCTACCCAGCGGGAGGGGCAGTTCTTC
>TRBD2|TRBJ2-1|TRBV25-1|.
CASSDPRLAGGPYNEQFF
TGTGCCAGCAGTGACCCCAGACTAGCGGGGGGCCCTTACAATGAGCAGTTCTTC
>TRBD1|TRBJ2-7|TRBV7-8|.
CASSFRGTGSSYEQYF
TGTGCCAGCAGCTTTCGGGGGACAGGGAGCTCCTACGAGCAGTACTTC
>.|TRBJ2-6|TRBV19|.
CASSVLAGSGANVLTF
TGTGCCAGTAGTGTTTTAGCCGGCTCTGGGGCCAACGTCCTGACTTTC
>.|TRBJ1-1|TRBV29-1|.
CSVDLRGNTEAFF
TGCAGCGTTGATCTTCGGGGGAACACTGAAGCTTTCTTT
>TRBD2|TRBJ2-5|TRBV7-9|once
CASSLGTSGGSEAQYF
TGTGCCAGCAGCCTTGGGACTAGCGGGGGTTCCGAGGCCCAGTACTTC
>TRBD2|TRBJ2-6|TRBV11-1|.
CASSSLRGAGANVLTF
TGTGCCAGCAGCTCCCTACGGGGGGCTGGGGCCAACGTCCTGACTTTC
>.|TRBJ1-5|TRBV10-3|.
CAISEFGGADQPQHF
TGTGCCATCAGTGAGTTTGGGGGGGCGGATCAGCCCCAGCATTTT
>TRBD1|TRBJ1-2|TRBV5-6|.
CASSLNVDRGLFYGYTF
TGTGCCAGCAGCTTAAACGTTGACAGGGGACTTTTCTATGGCTACACCTTC
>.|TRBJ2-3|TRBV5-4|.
CASSLGSQGTDTQYF
TGTGCCAGCAGCTTGGGGAGTCAGGGCACAGATACGCAGTATTTT
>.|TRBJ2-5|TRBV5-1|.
CASSLEPRETQYF
TGCGCCAGCAGCTTGGAACCGAGGGAGACCCAGTACTTC
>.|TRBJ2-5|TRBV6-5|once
CASSYQGQETQYF
TGTGCCAGCAGTTACCAGGGGCAAGAGACCCAGTACTTC
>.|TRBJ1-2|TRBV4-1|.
CASSRTGQRKGGYTF
TGCGCCAGCAGCCGGACCGGACAGAGGAAAGGAGGCTACACCTTC
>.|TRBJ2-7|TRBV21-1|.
CASSKASLAGGPEQYF
TGTGCCAGCAGCAAAGCGAGTCTAGCGGGAGGGCCCGAGCAGTACTTC
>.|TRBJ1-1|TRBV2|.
CASSQPMNTEAFF
TGTGCCAGCAGCCAGCCCATGAACACTGAAGCTTTCTTT
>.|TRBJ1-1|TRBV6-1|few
CASSAPEMNTEAFF
TGTGCCAGCAGCGCGCCGGAGATGAACACTGAAGCTTTCTTT
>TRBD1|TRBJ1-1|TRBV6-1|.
CASSETGGETEAFF
TGTGCCAGCAGTGAAACAGGGGGCGAGACTGAAGCTTTCTTT
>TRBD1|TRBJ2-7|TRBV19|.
CASSEQGANEQYF
TGTGCCAGTAGTGAACAGGGGGCTAACGAGCAGTACTTC
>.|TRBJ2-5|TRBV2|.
CASQTDEEETQYF
TGTGCCAGCCAGACAGACGAAGAAGAGACCCAGTACTTC
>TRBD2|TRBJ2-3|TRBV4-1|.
CASSQGLAGATDTQYF
TGCGCCAGCAGCCAAGGACTAGCGGGAGCCACAGATACGCAGTATTTT
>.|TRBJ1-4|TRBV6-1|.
CASPTNMGEKLFF
TGTGCCAGCCCCACGAACATGGGTGAAAAACTGTTTTTT
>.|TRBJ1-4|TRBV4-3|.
CASSPLGSTNEKLFF
TGCGCCAGCAGCCCTCTCGGTTCAACTAATGAAAAACTGTTTTTT
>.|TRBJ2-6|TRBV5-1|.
CASGISEPGANVLTF
TGCGCCAGCGGGATTTCGGAACCTGGGGCCAACGTCCTGACTTTC
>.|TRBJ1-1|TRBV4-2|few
CASREGLDTEAFF
TGTGCCAGCCGGGAGGGGCTGGACACTGAAGCTTTCTTT
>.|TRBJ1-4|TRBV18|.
CASSLGQDNEKLFF
TGTGCCAGCTCACTAGGACAAGATAATGAAAAACTGTTTTTT
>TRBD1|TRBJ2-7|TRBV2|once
CASTLDRGGYF
TGTGCCAGCACCCTCGACAGGGGCGGGTACTTC
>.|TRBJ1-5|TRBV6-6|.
CASSKRSQGTPQPQHF
TGTGCCAGCAGTAAACGATCCCAGGGTACACCTCAGCCCCAGCATTTT